Sequencing of this TCR beta chain was carried out in a study of blood T cell repertoires in COVID-19. About the study: Italy, Spain and the United States were the sources of the convalescent and acute COVID-19 samples. T cells, B-cell-depleted T cells, or PBMCs provided the cDNA or gDNA that served as material.

Per the original methods: Amplification with reference gene primers provided the estimates of nucleated cell counts. The assay was immunoSEQ multiplex PCR, and TCRdb's table has in-frame clones only and misses some. Clone size and the V and J calls come from that table; the DNA yielded D and trimming. Of 220,000 or so clones in the sample, less than 85% were seen once. Trimming removed 0 bases from V and 3 bases from J, with 12 bases in between. This CDR3 has 16 residues. The V gene's germline CDR1 is SGHAT and CDR2 FQNNGV. The sequenced sample consisted of peripheral blood. This TCR was recovered from a woman of 80 years or more with acute or convalescent COVID-19. The chain carries TRBV11-2 and TRBJ1-5, with D uncertain. The CDR3 nucleotides read TGTGCCAGCAGCTTAGAATCCGGCAGGAACAATCAGCCCCAGCATTTT. It specifies CASSLESGRNNQPQHF.